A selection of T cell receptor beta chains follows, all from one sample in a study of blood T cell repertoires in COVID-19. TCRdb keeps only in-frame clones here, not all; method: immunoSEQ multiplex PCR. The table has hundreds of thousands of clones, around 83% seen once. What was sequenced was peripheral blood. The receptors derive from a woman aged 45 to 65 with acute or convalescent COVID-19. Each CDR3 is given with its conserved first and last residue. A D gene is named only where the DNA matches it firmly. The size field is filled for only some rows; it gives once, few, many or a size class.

CDR3 DNA: TGTGCCAGCAGCAAACGGTCGGGCAGGGTAAGCGAGCAGTACTTC
CDR3 protein: CASSKRSGRVSEQYF
V gene: TRBV21-1
J gene: TRBJ2-7
D gene: NA
clone size: NA

CDR3 DNA: TGTGCCAGCAGCTTAGACTACCGAGACGGGGAGCTGTTTTTT
CDR3 protein: CASSLDYRDGELFF
V gene: TRBV7-6
J gene: TRBJ2-2
D gene: NA
clone size: NA

CDR3 DNA: TGTGCCAGCAACTTACAGGGGGATACCTACGAGCAGTACTTC
CDR3 protein: CASNLQGDTYEQYF
V gene: TRBV5-4
J gene: TRBJ2-7
D gene: TRBD1
clone size: NA

CDR3 DNA: TGTGCCAGCAGCAACAATTTGTACGGGGGGACGCCTGAAGCTTTCTTT
CDR3 protein: CASSNNLYGGTPEAFF
V gene: TRBV7-9
J gene: TRBJ1-1
D gene: NA
clone size: NA

CDR3 DNA: TGTGCCAGCAGCGCGACTCTGAGCTCCTACAATGAGCAGTTCTTC
CDR3 protein: CASSATLSSYNEQFF
V gene: TRBV9
J gene: TRBJ2-1
D gene: NA
clone size: NA

CDR3 DNA: TGTGCCAGCAGCGCTGGCGGTCATATCAGCTCTGGAAACACCATATATTTT
CDR3 protein: CASSAGGHISSGNTIYF
V gene: TRBV9
J gene: TRBJ1-3
D gene: NA
clone size: NA

CDR3 DNA: TGTGCCAGTAGTGCAGACCGGGACAGGGTAGGCACTGAAGCTTTCTTT
CDR3 protein: CASSADRDRVGTEAFF
V gene: TRBV19
J gene: TRBJ1-1
D gene: TRBD1
clone size: NA

CDR3 DNA: TGTGCCACCAGTGATTTTGCGGCAGGGTACGCAGATACGCAGTATTTT
CDR3 protein: CATSDFAAGYADTQYF
V gene: TRBV24-1
J gene: TRBJ2-3
D gene: NA
clone size: once

CDR3 DNA: TGTGCCAGCAGCAAACTGGGACTAACTAATGAAAAACTGTTTTTT
CDR3 protein: CASSKLGLTNEKLFF
V gene: TRBV6-2/TRBV6-3
J gene: TRBJ1-4
D gene: NA
clone size: once

CDR3 DNA: TGTGCCAGCAGCCAAGCGTCTAGGAACACTGAAGCTTTCTTT
CDR3 protein: CASSQASRNTEAFF
V gene: TRBV3-1/TRBV3-2
J gene: TRBJ1-1
D gene: NA
clone size: NA

CDR3 DNA: TGTGCCAGCATGGGGGACACCCCCTATGGCTACACCTTC
CDR3 protein: CASMGDTPYGYTF
V gene: TRBV28
J gene: TRBJ1-2
D gene: NA
clone size: NA

CDR3 DNA: TGCGCCAGCAGGGACGGACTAGCGACCAGAGAGACCCAGTACTTC
CDR3 protein: CASRDGLATRETQYF
V gene: TRBV4-1
J gene: TRBJ2-5
D gene: TRBD2
clone size: NA

CDR3 DNA: TGTGCCAGCAGCTCCTGGACTGGTGGGTATGGCTACACCTTC
CDR3 protein: CASSSWTGGYGYTF
V gene: TRBV5-5
J gene: TRBJ1-2
D gene: NA
clone size: few

CDR3 DNA: TGCGCCAGCAGCCCGGGACAGGCACAAGAGACCCAGTACTTC
CDR3 protein: CASSPGQAQETQYF
V gene: TRBV5-1
J gene: TRBJ2-5
D gene: TRBD1
clone size: few

CDR3 DNA: TGTGCCAGTAGTATAGAGGAGGGCACTGAAGCTTTCTTT
CDR3 protein: CASSIEEGTEAFF
V gene: TRBV19
J gene: TRBJ1-1
D gene: NA
clone size: NA

CDR3 DNA: TGTGCCAGCTCAGCGACAGGGGTTACTGAAGCTTTCTTT
CDR3 protein: CASSATGVTEAFF
V gene: TRBV18
J gene: TRBJ1-1
D gene: TRBD1
clone size: NA

CDR3 DNA: TGTGCCAGTAGTATCTCTGGGACAGGGGGCTTGGAGACCCAGTACTTC
CDR3 protein: CASSISGTGGLETQYF
V gene: TRBV19
J gene: TRBJ2-5
D gene: TRBD1
clone size: once

CDR3 DNA: TGTGCCAGCAGCTCAGGACAGGGTGAGTATGGCTACACCTTC
CDR3 protein: CASSSGQGEYGYTF
V gene: TRBV7-9
J gene: TRBJ1-2
D gene: TRBD1
clone size: NA

CDR3 DNA: TGTGCCACCACTTCCAGGGCCCTGGGAGGAAACACCATATATTTT
CDR3 protein: CATTSRALGGNTIYF
V gene: TRBV15
J gene: TRBJ1-3
D gene: NA
clone size: NA

CDR3 DNA: TGTGCCAGCAGCTTGGACGGACAGGGCTACGAGCAGTACTTC
CDR3 protein: CASSLDGQGYEQYF
V gene: TRBV5-6
J gene: TRBJ2-7
D gene: TRBD1
clone size: NA

CDR3 DNA: TGTGCCACCAGTCGCCAGAAATTCTACGAGCAGTACTTC
CDR3 protein: CATSRQKFYEQYF
V gene: TRBV24-1
J gene: TRBJ2-7
D gene: NA
clone size: NA

CDR3 DNA: TGTGCAAGTCGCTGTCGGAAAGCGGGGGCGGTCCGCAGCACAGATACGCAGTATTTT
CDR3 protein: CASRCRKAGAVRSTDTQYF
V gene: TRBV12-2
J gene: TRBJ2-3
D gene: NA
clone size: NA

CDR3 DNA: TGCGCCAGCAGTGGACGGGGCTACGAGCAGTACTTC
CDR3 protein: CASSGRGYEQYF
V gene: TRBV10-2
J gene: TRBJ2-7
D gene: NA
clone size: NA

CDR3 DNA: TGTGCCAGCAGCGTCGGGACTAGCGGGGGCCCGGGGACAGCAGATACGCAGTATTTT
CDR3 protein: CASSVGTSGGPGTADTQYF
V gene: TRBV9
J gene: TRBJ2-3
D gene: TRBD2
clone size: NA

CDR3 DNA: TGTGCCAGCAGTGGTCAGGGCTACGAGCAGTACTTC
CDR3 protein: CASSGQGYEQYF
V gene: TRBV2
J gene: TRBJ2-7
D gene: NA
clone size: NA

CDR3 DNA: TGCGCCAGCAGCCAGGACAGGTCCTCTTACGAGCAGTACTTC
CDR3 protein: CASSQDRSSYEQYF
V gene: TRBV5-1
J gene: TRBJ2-7
D gene: TRBD1
clone size: NA

CDR3 DNA: TGTGCCAGCAGGGGAGACTCTGGAAACACCATATATTTT
CDR3 protein: CASRGDSGNTIYF
V gene: TRBV2
J gene: TRBJ1-3
D gene: NA
clone size: NA

CDR3 DNA: TGTGCCAGTAGCGATCCGGGACAGGGGAAAGGTCAGCCCCAGCATTTT
CDR3 protein: CASSDPGQGKGQPQHF
V gene: TRBV19
J gene: TRBJ1-5
D gene: TRBD1
clone size: NA

CDR3 DNA: TGCGCCAGCAGCCGGAGCTCCTACAATGAGCAGTTCTTC
CDR3 protein: CASSRSSYNEQFF
V gene: TRBV4-1
J gene: TRBJ2-1
D gene: NA
clone size: few

CDR3 DNA: TGTGCCAGCAGCCTCTGGAGCTCCTACGAGCAGTACTTC
CDR3 protein: CASSLWSSYEQYF
V gene: TRBV3-1/TRBV3-2
J gene: TRBJ2-7
D gene: NA
clone size: NA

CDR3 DNA: TGTGCCAGCAGTTCCCGGGACTGGGCAGATACGCAGTATTTT
CDR3 protein: CASSSRDWADTQYF
V gene: TRBV27
J gene: TRBJ2-3
D gene: NA
clone size: NA

CDR3 DNA: TGTGCCTGGAGGAGCAAGGGGGTCGATGAGCAGTTCTTC
CDR3 protein: CAWRSKGVDEQFF
V gene: TRBV30
J gene: TRBJ2-1
D gene: NA
clone size: once

CDR3 DNA: TGTGCCAGTACAGGGGCTGAAGCTTTCTTT
CDR3 protein: CASTGAEAFF
V gene: TRBV28
J gene: TRBJ1-1
D gene: TRBD1
clone size: once

CDR3 DNA: TGTGCCAGCTCCCGACTAGACGAGCAGTACTTC
CDR3 protein: CASSRLDEQYF
V gene: TRBV12-3/TRBV12-4
J gene: TRBJ2-7
D gene: NA
clone size: once

CDR3 DNA: TGTGCCAGCAGTTTGTCGCGGGCGACTAGCGGAGGGGAGACCCAGTACTTC
CDR3 protein: CASSLSRATSGGETQYF
V gene: TRBV27
J gene: TRBJ2-5
D gene: TRBD2
clone size: NA

CDR3 DNA: TGTGCCACTCAGGCCAGGGTCTTCTACGAGCAGTACTTC
CDR3 protein: CATQARVFYEQYF
V gene: TRBV2
J gene: TRBJ2-7
D gene: NA
clone size: many

CDR3 DNA: TGTGCCAGCAGTTCACAGGGGGATCCGTCCTCTGGGGCCAACGTCCTGACTTTC
CDR3 protein: CASSSQGDPSSGANVLTF
V gene: TRBV28
J gene: TRBJ2-6
D gene: TRBD1
clone size: NA

CDR3 DNA: TGTGCCAGCAGCAGGGATTCGTACGAGCAGTACTTC
CDR3 protein: CASSRDSYEQYF
V gene: TRBV27
J gene: TRBJ2-7
D gene: NA
clone size: NA

CDR3 DNA: TGTGCCAGCAGTGAACAGGGCGGGAGGAACTACGAGCAGTACTTC
CDR3 protein: CASSEQGGRNYEQYF
V gene: TRBV6-1
J gene: TRBJ2-7
D gene: TRBD2
clone size: NA

CDR3 DNA: TGTGCCAGCACTCCGACAGGGGATTATAGTTCACCCCTCCACTTT
CDR3 protein: CASTPTGDYSSPLHF
V gene: TRBV3-1/TRBV3-2
J gene: TRBJ1-6
D gene: TRBD1
clone size: many

CDR3 DNA: TGTGCCAGCAGTGTCTCGCTAGCGGGAGTTAGTGAGCAGTTCTTC
CDR3 protein: CASSVSLAGVSEQFF
V gene: TRBV2
J gene: TRBJ2-1
D gene: TRBD2
clone size: NA

CDR3 DNA: TGTGCCAGCAGCCAAGATAGGAGCGGGAGCTCCTACAATGAGCAGTTCTTC
CDR3 protein: CASSQDRSGSSYNEQFF
V gene: TRBV4-2
J gene: TRBJ2-1
D gene: TRBD2
clone size: NA

CDR3 DNA: TGTGCCAGCAGCTCCGGGAGTTCCAAAAACATTCAGTACTTC
CDR3 protein: CASSSGSSKNIQYF
V gene: TRBV7-2
J gene: TRBJ2-4
D gene: NA
clone size: few

CDR3 DNA: TGTGCCAGCAGCCCACTAGGTGGCGGTTCCTACGAGCAGTACTTC
CDR3 protein: CASSPLGGGSYEQYF
V gene: TRBV3-1/TRBV3-2
J gene: TRBJ2-7
D gene: NA
clone size: NA

CDR3 DNA: TGTGCCAGCAGTTCCCGGCAAGATGGGGCGAACACCTTC
CDR3 protein: CASSSRQDGANTF
V gene: TRBV27
J gene: TRBJ1-2
D gene: NA
clone size: NA